Listed below are T cell receptor beta chains from one sample, sequenced in a study of T-cell reconstitution after alpha-beta-depleted transplantation in children. Each CDR3 protein is one row after TCRdb ran MiXCR on the PCR reads. The table records around 600,000 distinct CDR3 sequences, about 10% of them present only once. Sequenced material: PBMCs from the stem cell graft donor, taken from the stem cell graft. The source is a human donor who donated a stem cell graft to a child with acute myeloid leukemia. The CDR3 runs from the conserved cysteine through the conserved F or W.

V: TRBV9
CDR3: CASSGGTGGVGGMNEQFF

V: TRBV7-2
CDR3: CASSSSGLANTGELFF

V: TRBV6-1
CDR3: CATGTTLTDTQYF

V: TRBV5-8
CDR3: CASSLVLGSGANVLTF

V: TRBV29-1
CDR3: CSVGSAMGNTQYF

V: TRBV5-1
CDR3: CASSLRPIRAGGLQETQYF

V: TRBV18
CDR3: CASSSVPPVGNTIYF

V: TRBV7-8
CDR3: CASSAGLAGVGAKNIQYF

V: TRBV5-1
CDR3: CASSLKIDTQYF

V: TRBV20-1
CDR3: CSARETSGQLQFF

V: TRBV6-1
CDR3: CASSATTRGTQYF

V: TRBV27
CDR3: CASRQTGSGYTF

V: TRBV29-1
CDR3: CSVQDRNNQPQHF

V: TRBV20-1
CDR3: CSATERVRQETQYF

V: TRBV3-1
CDR3: CASSQARITSEKGMEQFF

V: TRBV11-2
CDR3: CASSRGTRLAANEQFF

V: TRBV12-3/TRBV12-4
CDR3: CASSLSDGLAGTYEQYF

V: TRBV20-1
CDR3: CSASVDLNIQYF

V: TRBV6-5
CDR3: CASRIDSEPSTDTQYF

V: TRBV6-1
CDR3: CASSLGTGGRSNYGYTF

V: TRBV20-1
CDR3: CSARGGGTSGKRYTGELFF

V: TRBV29-1
CDR3: CSVVSGRVKSEQFF

V: TRBV6-5
CDR3: CASSYGKVTGELFF

V: TRBV20-1
CDR3: CSANRGGSVGNYGYTF

V: TRBV4-3
CDR3: CASSQERDRFYGYTF

V: TRBV7-6
CDR3: CASSLGSSGSRTDTLYF

V: TRBV2
CDR3: CASGNGELFF

V: TRBV12-3/TRBV12-4
CDR3: CASSLATAAGWTGELFF

V: TRBV27
CDR3: CASSRQVLGKNIQYF

V: TRBV6-1
CDR3: CASRRGQANTGELFF

V: TRBV18
CDR3: CASSQGGDEQFF

V: TRBV12-3/TRBV12-4
CDR3: CASGGAGNTIYF

V: TRBV29-1
CDR3: CSVGGQMTYEQYF

V: TRBV6-5
CDR3: CASSYSRRAMTKNIQYF

V: TRBV29-1
CDR3: CSVQVSYEQYF

V: TRBV27
CDR3: CASSLQESYEQYF

V: TRBV5-1
CDR3: CASSTTPRGGSYEQYF

V: TRBV12-3/TRBV12-4
CDR3: CASREGLEVGNEQFF

V: TRBV7-9
CDR3: CASSPTGQKLYQETQYF

V: TRBV30
CDR3: CAYRVPGEAFF

V: TRBV20-1
CDR3: CSARVPLAGESTDTQYF

V: TRBV19
CDR3: CASNSLGRGYEQYF

V: TRBV20-1
CDR3: CSARDYLGDISTDTQYF

V: TRBV12-3/TRBV12-4
CDR3: CASSSNTGNYGYTF

V: TRBV12-3/TRBV12-4
CDR3: CASNLQGGSYEQYF

V: TRBV20-1
CDR3: CSARGQGIKNIQYF

V: TRBV30
CDR3: CALGTSGFLPGELFF

V: TRBV6-1
CDR3: CASTSEARGTEAFF

V: TRBV7-2
CDR3: CASSWRSGRVTDTQYF

V: TRBV6-5
CDR3: CASSSLGLAVAHEQYF

V: TRBV12-3/TRBV12-4
CDR3: CASSLSGSRYEQYF

V: TRBV6-5
CDR3: CASRSGRGQFF

V: TRBV30
CDR3: CAWSAPGQSSGANVLTF